Given below is one T cell receptor (beta chain) in context. Its specificity is unknown. Unique molecular identifiers were present in the TCR beta cDNA libraries. The authors obtained roughly 500,000 cDNA molecules from around 0.96 to 9.9 million T cells. MiXCR, run by TCRdb on the PCR reads, gives a single entry per CDR3 protein. Here the sample spans fewer than 550,000 distinct CDR3 sequences, around 34% being singletons. These data come from a study of post-analysis software for immune sequencing data. Study-wide background: Relapsing-remitting, secondary progressive and progressive-relapsing forms of multiple sclerosis all featured among disease courses.

Whole-study findings and limits: People with multiple sclerosis had a significantly lower normalized Chao1 diversity than controls did. Patients carried roughly 5 TRBV segments more frequently than controls did, and TRBV5-6, TRBV5-1 and TRBV20-1 were among them.

Germline assignment: CDR1 KGHSH and CDR2 LQKENI. The trim removed 4 bases at V and 3 bases at J, leaving 6 bases unmatched. CDR3 length equals 15 residues. The V call is TRBV18, the J call TRBJ2-7; 10 positions agree with TRBD2. Sample: blood. This receptor was identified in a girl aged 2-17 years with multiple sclerosis. The CDR3 DNA reads TGTGCCAGCTCACTAGATAGCGGGGGGTACTACGAGCAGTACTTC. Translated: CASSLDSGGYYEQYF.